These T cell receptor beta chains were read from a single sample in a study of neurological immune-mediated disorders. TCRdb ran MiXCR on the 5' RACE reads and lists one entry per CDR3 protein. The repertoire holds over 70,000 distinct CDR3 sequences, with 10% as singletons. The sequencing sample was made of PBMCs. Every receptor here comes from a man aged 25 to 40 in good health. Both conserved end residues are trimmed from each CDR3. A D gene is named only where the DNA matches it firmly. Some rows mark clone size as missing; the rest say once, few, many or name a class of expanded clone.

D gene,V gene,clone size,J gene,CDR3 protein
-,TRBV28,many,TRBJ2-1,ASSPEGEFNEQF
TRBD2,TRBV12-3/TRBV12-4,many,TRBJ2-3,ASRTSGTSSFTQY
TRBD1,TRBV3-1,many,TRBJ2-2,ASSHPVGTAIIGELF
TRBD1,TRBV6-4,many,TRBJ2-2,ASSETGDTGELF
-,TRBV20-1,many,TRBJ2-4,SADPGPTQY
-,TRBV7-9,few,TRBJ2-2,ASSWDTFYTGELF
TRBD2,TRBV19,-,TRBJ2-3,ASSPLAGVGDTQY
TRBD1,TRBV20-1,many,TRBJ2-6,SARETGGSGANVLT
-,TRBV28,many,TRBJ2-7,ASTSLRTRRPEQY
TRBD2,TRBV5-1,many,TRBJ2-7,ASRPSGKLISYEQY
-,TRBV29-1,-,TRBJ2-7,SAAVTAVEQY